The 32 T cell receptor beta chains reported below all come from one sample, sequenced in a study of T cells after somatic rescue of genetic block. Data came from immunoSEQ multiplex PCR; TCRdb stores just in-frame clones and leaves some out. The data contain 95,000 to 120,000 clones, approximately 90% of them singletons. Sequences were obtained from peripheral blood mononuclear cells (PBMCs). The receptors shown here come from a woman aged 18 to 35.

This clone was seen a single time. CDR3 region: CASSLRTGSARDEQYF. CDR3 nucleotides: TGTGCCAGCAGCTTACGGACAGGGAGTGCACGGGACGAGCAGTACTTC. J is TRBJ2-7 and V is TRBV7-9, with 8 bases identical to TRBD1. The V gene end was trimmed by 2 bases and the J gene end by 5 bases; junction bases not matched to a gene: 11. CDR1 is SEHNR and CDR2 is FQNEAQ in the germline V gene (reference sequence). This CDR3 spans 16 amino acids.

V usage is TRBV12-5 and J usage is TRBJ1-4, with a weak D call TRBD1 (6 bases). V lost 4 bases and J 6 bases, leaving 12 bases between the germline ends. CDR1 and CDR2 (germline): LGHNT, FRNRAP. The CDR3 spans 14 residues. The DNA of the CDR3 is TGTGCTAGTGGTTCACAGGGCGCGCATGAAAAACTGTTTTTT. It translates to CASGSQGAHEKLFF.

This chain uses TRBV4-3 with TRBJ1-2; D remains unclear. The CDR3 consists of 16 residues. Germline assignment: CDR1 LGHNA and CDR2 YSLEER. V was shortened by 0 bases and J by 8 bases, with 19 bases between the two germline ends. The DNA of the CDR3 is TGCGCCAGCAGCCAAGATGAGAAATGGCCGTCGGGGGGCTACACCTTC. Its translation is CASSQDEKWPSGGYTF.

V is TRBV4-3 and J is TRBJ2-7; TRBD1 agrees at 12 bases. The CDR3 runs 15 residues. J lost 3 bases, V lost 4 bases, and 4 bases had no gene match. CDR1 is LGHNA, CDR2 YSLEER, per germline. CDR3 DNA: TGCGCCAGCAGCCCAGGGACAGGGGGCCTCTACGAGCAGTACTTC. The encoded protein is CASSPGTGGLYEQYF.

This rearrangement joins TRBV9 to TRBJ2-5; D unclear. Germline V gene sequence: CDR1 SGDLS, CDR2 YYNGEE. Deletions cut 4 bases from V and 5 bases from J, with 15 bases between. The CDR3 has 14 amino acids. The CDR3 DNA sequence: TGTGCCAGCAGCCCCGGTGGCCCCGTCGAGACCCAGTACTTC. Encoded protein: CASSPGGPVETQYF.

The chain combines TRBV10-3 with TRBJ1-6, with 9 nucleotides matching TRBD1. This CDR3 is 15 amino acids long. V lost 5 bases to trimming and J lost 9 bases; unmatched junction nucleotides: 8. CDR1 and CDR2 (germline): ENHRY, SYGVKD. This chain's CDR3 is CAISLRTGVSSPLHF. In DNA form, the CDR3 reads TGTGCCATCAGTCTTCGGACAGGGGTCTCTTCACCCCTCCACTTT.

The chain joins TRBV11-3 to TRBJ1-4, with a tentative D call TRBD1 (6 bases). Trimming cost V 2 bases and J 3 bases, with 16 bases left between them. Germline CDR1 is SGHNT and CDR2 is YENEEA. The CDR3 sequence is 17 residues long. CDR3: CASSLSRGGEANEKLFF. The CDR3 DNA reads TGTGCCAGCAGCTTATCCCGAGGGGGGGAAGCTAATGAAAAACTGTTTTTT.

The chain employs TRBV5-4 and TRBJ2-7, with 7 positions matching TRBD1. V lost 4 bases, J lost 3 bases, and 7 bases stayed unmatched. This CDR3 is 14 amino acids long. Germline CDR1 SGHNT, CDR2 YYREEE (reference sequence). CDR3 protein: CASSTGTVLYEQYF. The CDR3 DNA reads TGTGCCAGCAGCACCGGGACAGTACTCTACGAGCAGTACTTC.

J is TRBJ2-5 and V is TRBV9, with D possibly being TRBD2 (6 bases). This CDR3 is built from 15 residues. V lost 0 bases, J lost 4 bases, and 13 bases lay in between. Per the germline V gene, CDR1 is SGDLS and CDR2 is YYNGEE. The CDR3 sequence: CASSVGDAGRETQYF. CDR3 coding DNA: TGTGCCAGCAGCGTAGGAGATGCGGGGAGAGAGACCCAGTACTTC.

This chain links TRBV19 with TRBJ2-7; 7 bases fit TRBD1. There are 15 residues in the CDR3. From germline, CDR1 is LNHDA and CDR2 SQIVND (reference sequence). The junction had 8 bases not matched to a gene; V was cut back by 4 bases and J by 2 bases. The DNA of the CDR3 is TGTGCCAGTAGTACCCTATCACAGGGGCCCTACGAGCAGTACTTC. As protein: CASSTLSQGPYEQYF.

The V gene is TRBV4-1, the J gene TRBJ2-3; no firm D call. The V gene's germline CDR1 is MGHRA and CDR2 YSYEKL. The CDR3 covers 16 residues. Between the trimmed V and J ends, which lost 5 bases and 0 bases, there was a span of 15 bases. The CDR3 nucleotides read TGCGCCAGCAGCGCCCGAGCAGGTGCTAGCACAGATACGCAGTATTTT. This gives the protein CASSARAGASTDTQYF.

A word on this clone: Other DNA sequences in the same sample also yield this CDR3. This chain uses TRBV18 with TRBJ1-2; D ambiguous. Trimming took 3 bases from V and 1 from J, leaving 6 bases between them. Germline V gene data show CDR1 as KGHSH and CDR2 as LQKENI. This CDR3 has 13 amino acids. As DNA, the CDR3 is TGTGCCAGCTCACCGGAGGATAACTATGGCTACACCTTC. This translates into CASSPEDNYGYTF.

The sample holds one count of this clone. V gene TRBV19 combines with J gene TRBJ2-7, with 10 bases matching TRBD2. Losses at the gene ends were 5 bases for V and 7 bases for J; bases not matched to a gene: 8. The CDR3 has 14 residues. Germline assignment: CDR1 LNHDA and CDR2 SQIVND (reference sequence). The DNA for the CDR3 is TGTGCCAGTAGTGCAAGCGGGGGGGCCGGGGAGCAGTACTTC. This translates into CASSASGGAGEQYF.

In regard to this clone: The same CDR3 is also encoded by other DNA sequences in this sample. This sequence joins TRBV7-6 and TRBJ2-3; 7 bases fit TRBD2. CDR1 is SGHVS, CDR2 FNYEAQ, per germline. This CDR3 spans 15 amino acids. J lost 3 bases, V lost 1 base, and 4 bases had no gene match. The CDR3 reads CASSLEWGGTDTQYF. DNA of the CDR3: TGTGCCAGCAGCTTAGAATGGGGGGGAACAGATACGCAGTATTTT.

The V and J genes are TRBV7-9 and TRBJ2-5; no definite D call. The CDR3 is made up of 13 amino acids. Germline CDR1 is SEHNR and CDR2 is FQNEAQ (reference sequence). V lost 2 bases and J lost 4, with 8 bases in between. The CDR3 reads CASSLLKGETQYF. CDR3 sequence (DNA): TGTGCCAGCAGCTTACTCAAGGGAGAGACCCAGTACTTC.

The chain is built from TRBV6-5 and TRBJ2-1, with D possibly TRBD2 on 5 matching bases. The CDR3 has 12 amino acids. CDR1 is MNHEY and CDR2 is SVGAGI in the germline V gene. V shed 8 bases and J shed 9 bases, with 14 bases lying between them. The CDR3 is CASPRSGSEQFF. CDR3 nucleotides: TGTGCCAGCCCGAGGTCGGGGAGTGAGCAGTTCTTC.

This chain joins TRBV5-1 and TRBJ2-3, with 11 bases that match TRBD2. CDR3 length: 21 residues. Losses at the gene ends were 1 base for V and 4 bases for J; bases not matched to a gene: 20. The germline V gene has CDR1 SGHRS and CDR2 YFSETQ. The CDR3 here is CASSLSPRAGTSGGYADTQYF. The CDR3, as DNA: TGCGCCAGCAGCTTGTCCCCCCGGGCCGGTACTAGCGGGGGTTATGCAGATACGCAGTATTTT.

On this clone itself: Mismatch with germline at one junction end may stem from a read error. CDR3 protein: CATSGEGVSTDTQYF. CDR3 sequence (DNA): TGTGCCACCAGCGGAGAGGGGGTCTCCACAGATACGCAGTATTTT. The chain joins TRBV15 to TRBJ2-3; D may be TRBD1 (6 bases). The CDR3 consists of 15 residues. Germline loops: CDR1 LNHNV, CDR2 YYDKDF (reference sequence). The whole variable domain, filled in from reference TRBV15 and TRBJ2-3, reads DAMVIQNPRYQVTQFGKPVTLSCSQTLNHNVMYWYQQKSSQAPKLLFHYYDKDFNNEADTPDNFQSRRPNTSFCFLDIRSPGLGDTAMYLCATSGEGVSTDTQYFGPGTRLTVL.

The CDR3 spells CASSLAQGGNNQPQHF. For the CDR3, the DNA is TGTGCCAGCAGCTTAGCGCAGGGGGGTAACAATCAGCCCCAGCATTTT. The gene calls are TRBV7-2 and TRBJ1-5; TRBD1 agrees at 7 bases. The CDR3 loop spans 16 amino acids. Per germline, CDR1 SGHTA and CDR2 FQGNSA. V was pared by 0 bases and J by 3 bases, with 5 bases of the junction left unmatched.

This chain joins TRBV5-1 and TRBJ2-1, with a weak D call TRBD2 (6 bases). The V and J ends lost 4 bases and 5 bases respectively, with 16 bases between them. The germline gives CDR1 SGHRS, CDR2 YFSETQ. The length of the CDR3 is 15 residues. CDR3 DNA sequence: TGCGCCAGCAGCCTCGAACGGGAGTCAGACAATGAGCAGTTCTTC. Amino acid sequence: CASSLERESDNEQFF.

The chain is built from TRBV19 and TRBJ2-3; TRBD2 is a possible D gene (5 bases). Germline V gives CDR1 LNHDA, CDR2 SQIVND (reference sequence). The CDR3 has 14 amino acids. Deletions cut 3 bases from V and 4 bases from J, with 11 bases between. Here the CDR3 DNA reads TGTGCCAGTAGTATCGCTCTAGCAGCAGATACGCAGTATTTT. Protein sequence: CASSIALAADTQYF.

This chain uses TRBV7-2 with TRBJ2-7; perhaps TRBD1 as D (6 bases). Trimming stripped 5 bases from V and 5 bases from J, with 10 bases between. The germline CDR1 and CDR2 sequences are SGHTA and FQGNSA. There are 12 residues in the CDR3. CDR3 in amino acids: CASSKYRDEQYF. CDR3 nucleotide sequence: TGTGCCAGCAGCAAATACAGGGACGAGCAGTACTTC. Based on the CDR3 plus reference TRBV7-2 and TRBJ2-7, the full variable domain is GAGVSQSPSNKVTEKGKDVELRCDPISGHTALYWYRQSLGQGLEFLIYFQGNSAPDKSGLPSDRFSAERTGGSVSTLTIQRTQQEDSAVYLCASSKYRDEQYFGPGTRLTVT.

The chain couples TRBV10-3 to TRBJ2-7; 8 bases agree with TRBD1. J gave up 3 bases and V 3 bases, and 4 bases lay outside the gene matches. This CDR3 contains 14 residues. Germline V lookup: CDR1 ENHRY, CDR2 SYGVKD. The DNA of the CDR3 is TGTGCCATCAGTGATTTAGACAGGGGCTACGAGCAGTACTTC. It codes for CAISDLDRGYEQYF.

This clone was detected a few times. This sequence joins TRBV29-1 and TRBJ1-1; 9 bases line up with TRBD1. With V trimmed by 4 bases and J by 6 bases, 6 bases remained unmatched. Germline CDR1 SQVTM, CDR2 ANQGSEA. The CDR3 spans 13 residues. This chain's CDR3 is CSVVLGQGAEAFF. The CDR3 bases are TGCAGCGTTGTATTGGGACAGGGCGCTGAAGCTTTCTTT.

The chain carries TRBV19 and TRBJ2-6; D not resolved. The CDR3 extends over 16 amino acids. In germline, CDR1 is LNHDA, CDR2 SQIVND (reference sequence). Trimming stripped 3 bases from V and 1 base from J, with 10 bases between. CDR3 coding DNA: TGTGCCAGTAGTATTGCGGTACAGTCTGGGGCCAACGTCCTGACTTTC. It is translated as CASSIAVQSGANVLTF.

V gene TRBV5-1 combines with J gene TRBJ2-7, with D tentatively TRBD2 (6 bases). This CDR3 has 17 residues. Germline-derived CDR1 and CDR2 are SGHRS and YFSETQ. V lost 2 bases, J lost 6 bases, and 24 bases lay in between. CDR3 coding DNA: TGCGCCAGCAGCTTCAGAACATGGTGGGACTCCACAGCCGAGCAGTACTTC. Protein product: CASSFRTWWDSTAEQYF.

The V call is TRBV27, the J call TRBJ2-7; D not resolved. This CDR3 is 14 amino acids long. The V end was cut by 8 bases, the J end by 2 bases, with 16 bases between. Germline CDR1 and CDR2: MNHEY and SMNVEV (reference sequence). This CDR3 is CASAPGPGPYEQYF. In DNA, the CDR3 is TGTGCCAGCGCACCTGGCCCAGGACCCTACGAGCAGTACTTC.

This clone was counted a few times. This chain links TRBV12-5 with TRBJ1-1, with D hard to call. The CDR3 extends over 12 amino acids. From germline, CDR1 is LGHNT and CDR2 FRNRAP. V was clipped by 3 bases and J by 4 bases, with 6 bases between them. The CDR3 loop is CASGFSGTEAFF. The CDR3 DNA follows: TGTGCTAGTGGTTTTAGTGGCACTGAAGCTTTCTTT.

The chain joins TRBV11-2 to TRBJ2-1; 10 nucleotides match TRBD2. The CDR3 runs 15 residues. Germline CDR1 reads SGHAT; CDR2 reads FQNNGV. The ends lost 1 base at V and 3 bases at J; junction bases unmatched: 0. The CDR3 coding sequence is TGTGCCAGCAGCTTAGGGACTAGCGGCTACAATGAGCAGTTCTTC. It translates to CASSLGTSGYNEQFF.

The chain carries TRBV27 and TRBJ2-3; 7 bases map to TRBD2. V shed 3 bases, J shed 3 bases, and the junction held 6 bases outside the gene matches. The CDR3 loop spans 15 amino acids. Germline CDR1 is MNHEY and CDR2 is SMNVEV (reference sequence). CDR3 DNA sequence: TGTGCCAGCAGTTTTTGGGCGGGGGATACAGATACGCAGTATTTT. Amino acids: CASSFWAGDTDTQYF.

The gene calls are TRBV4-3 and TRBJ2-7; D is ambiguous. V lost 1 base to trimming and J lost 4 bases, with 14 bases between them. CDR1 LGHNA and CDR2 YSLEER come from the germline V gene. The CDR3 is made up of 15 amino acids. As DNA, the CDR3 is TGCGCCAGCAGCCAAGTTGGCGACTTGAGGTACGAGCAGTACTTC. Translated, it gives CASSQVGDLRYEQYF.

The chain has TRBV11-2 and TRBJ2-1; 13 nucleotides align to TRBD2. This CDR3 spans 16 amino acids. Trimming removed 5 bases from V and 14 bases from J; junction bases left unmatched: 15. Per germline, CDR1 SGHAT and CDR2 FQNNGV. CDR3 nucleotide sequence: TGTGCCAGCAGCCCGGGACTAGCGGGGTTACAAACGGGGAAGTTCTTC. Translation: CASSPGLAGLQTGKFF. The complete variable domain, with remaining parts taken from reference TRBV11-2 and TRBJ2-1, reads EAGVAQSPRYKIIEKRQSVAFWCNPISGHATLYWYQQILGQGPKLLIQFQNNGVVDDSQLPKDRFSAERLKGVDSTLKIQPAKLEDSAVYLCASSPGLAGLQTGKFFGPGTRLTVL.